The 21 T cell receptor beta chains listed next were all sequenced from one sample in a study of blood T cell repertoires in COVID-19. Data came from immunoSEQ multiplex PCR; TCRdb stores just in-frame clones and leaves some out. Here the sample spans under 200,000 clones, approximately 84% being singletons. Sequenced input: PBMCs or T cells enriched from blood (not recorded which). The source is a woman aged 45 to 65 who had recovered from COVID-19.

This chain joins TRBV5-1 and TRBJ2-5, with a tentative D call TRBD2 (7 bases). This CDR3 has 15 residues. CDR1 is SGHRS, CDR2 YFSETQ, per germline. Between the trimmed V and J ends, which lost 2 bases and 4 bases, there was a span of 15 bases. The CDR3 loop reads CASSFWGGNGETQYF. CDR3 nucleotide sequence: TGCGCCAGCAGCTTTTGGGGGGGCAACGGAGAGACCCAGTACTTC.

The chain uses TRBV3-1 (or the pseudogene TRBV3-2) and TRBJ2-1; D is uncertain. Trimming took 0 bases from V and 3 from J, leaving 6 bases between them. From germline, CDR1 is LGHDT and CDR2 YNNKEL (reference sequence). The CDR3 is 14 residues long. The CDR3 spells CASSQDELYNEQFF. In DNA, the CDR3 is TGTGCCAGCAGCCAAGATGAGCTCTACAATGAGCAGTTCTTC.

J is TRBJ1-1 and V is TRBV3-1 (or the pseudogene TRBV3-2); D might be TRBD1 (6 bases). This CDR3 has 14 residues. CDR1 is LGHDT and CDR2 is YNNKEL in the germline V gene (reference sequence). V was pared by 4 bases and J by 1 base, with 10 bases between. In DNA, the CDR3 is TGTGCCAGCAGCCCGAGGGGACAGAACACTGAAGCTTTCTTT. Its protein product is CASSPRGQNTEAFF.

In this sample, this clone turned up once. The rearrangement joins TRBV9 to TRBJ1-1; the match to TRBD1 covers 7 bases. CDR3 length equals 16 residues. Germline V gene lookup returns CDR1 SGDLS and CDR2 YYNGEE. Germline trimming cut 0 bases from V and 3 bases from J; bases unmatched to any gene: 8. CDR3 region: CASSVGPPDRHTEAFF. The DNA for the CDR3 is TGTGCCAGCAGCGTAGGCCCCCCGGACAGGCACACTGAAGCTTTCTTT. Together with reference TRBV9 and TRBJ1-1, the CDR3 gives the full variable domain: DSGVTQTPKHLITATGQRVTLRCSPRSGDLSVYWYQQSLDQGLQFLIQYYNGEERAKGNILERFSAQQFPDLHSELNLSSLELGDSALYFCASSVGPPDRHTEAFFGQGTRLTVV.

This clone has a single count. V usage is TRBV6-5 and J usage is TRBJ2-1; 7 bases agree with TRBD2. Germline V lookup: CDR1 MNHEY, CDR2 SVGAGI. This CDR3 spans 15 amino acids. V gave up 6 bases and J gave up 5 bases; unmatched junction bases: 10. The CDR3 reads CASSLMGLADNEQFF. DNA for the CDR3: TGTGCCAGCAGCCTGATGGGGCTAGCGGACAATGAGCAGTTCTTC.

This chain joins TRBV7-2 and TRBJ1-3; 7 bases map to TRBD1. Trimming at V came to 4 bases and at J to 4 bases, leaving 7 bases not matched to a gene. Germline CDR1 and CDR2: SGHTA and FQGNSA. This CDR3 comprises 15 residues. CDR3 sequence reads: CASSSVPGQGNTIYF. The CDR3 coding sequence is TGTGCCAGCAGCTCTGTCCCGGGACAGGGAAACACCATATATTTT.

The V and J genes are TRBV28 and TRBJ2-1, with D perhaps matching TRBD2 (5 bases). Looked up from germline, CDR1 is MDHEN and CDR2 is SYDVKM. This CDR3 is 14 amino acids long. Trimming shortened V by 10 bases and J by 0 bases, and 13 bases separated the two germline ends. The CDR3 reads CATRRGGSYNEQFF. Here the CDR3 DNA reads TGTGCCACCAGGCGAGGAGGCTCCTACAATGAGCAGTTCTTC.

This clone was recorded only once. The chain is built from TRBV10-3 and TRBJ1-1; 7 positions agree with TRBD1. V lost 2 bases, J lost 6 bases, and 6 bases stayed unmatched. The CDR3 loop spans 14 amino acids. The germline V gene has CDR1 ENHRY and CDR2 SYGVKD. CDR3 loop: CAISERGGNAEAFF. CDR3 nucleotides: TGTGCCATCAGTGAGCGAGGGGGCAACGCTGAAGCTTTCTTT.

The chain couples TRBV7-9 to TRBJ2-1, with 8 nucleotides matching TRBD2. After removal of 0 bases from V and 8 bases from J, the junction contained 6 bases not matched to a gene. Germline V lookup: CDR1 SEHNR, CDR2 FQNEAQ (reference sequence). This CDR3 is built from 15 residues. The chain's CDR3 is CASSLAGEREYEQFF. The CDR3 DNA sequence: TGTGCCAGCAGCTTAGCTGGTGAGCGGGAGTATGAGCAGTTCTTC.

There are many counts of this clone. The rearrangement uses TRBV19 and TRBJ2-1; 7 nucleotides align to TRBD1. The CDR3 covers 15 residues. The germline CDR1 and CDR2 sequences are LNHDA and SQIVND (reference sequence). With 4 bases clipped from V and 7 bases from J, the junction kept 10 bases outside the gene matches. DNA for the CDR3: TGTGCCAGTAGTACCATGACAGGGAGTTGGAATGAGCAGTTCTTC. Its translation: CASSTMTGSWNEQFF.

The CDR3 loop reads CASSLEVGAAFF. For the CDR3, the DNA is TGTGCCAGCTCACTTGAGGTAGGAGCAGCTTTCTTT. This chain uses TRBV18 with TRBJ1-1, with D uncertain. The V and J ends lost 4 bases and 10 bases respectively, with 13 bases between them. Germline V gene data show CDR1 as KGHSH and CDR2 as LQKENI. This CDR3 region has 12 residues. Based on the CDR3 plus reference TRBV18 and TRBJ1-1, the full variable domain is NAGVMQNPRHLVRRRGQEARLRCSPMKGHSHVYWYRQLPEEGLKFMVYLQKENIIDESGMPKERFSAEFPKEGPSILRIQQVVRGDSAAYFCASSLEVGAAFFGQGTRLTVV.

This chain joins TRBV29-1 and TRBJ1-5; D not resolved. Germline V gives CDR1 SQVTM, CDR2 ANQGSEA. This CDR3 spans 12 amino acids. Trimming took off 6 bases at V and 9 bases at J, with 15 bases between the two ends. CDR3 DNA: TGCAGCGTCGGTGCCCCCGGAGGGCCCCAGCATTTT. This gives the protein CSVGAPGGPQHF.

The chain recombines TRBV7-9 with TRBJ1-2, with 9 bases that match TRBD1. With V trimmed by 5 bases and J by 0 bases, 10 bases remained unmatched. Germline values: CDR1 SEHNR, CDR2 FQNEAQ (reference sequence). The CDR3 is 17 residues long. The CDR3 bases are TGTGCCAGCAGCCCACGGGACAGGGTTCCCACTAACTATGGCTACACCTTC. Protein product: CASSPRDRVPTNYGYTF.

This rearrangement joins TRBV7-2 to TRBJ1-2, with D maybe TRBD1 (6 bases). The CDR3 consists of 16 residues. CDR1 is SGHTA, CDR2 FQGNSA, per germline. V lost 2 bases and J 4 bases, leaving 17 bases between the germline ends. The CDR3, as DNA: TGTGCCAGCAGCTTACAACAGGGTAGGGGTAGCTATGGCTACACCTTC. It specifies CASSLQQGRGSYGYTF.

This chain connects TRBV29-1 to TRBJ2-1; TRBD2 matches 10 bases. Germline V gives CDR1 SQVTM, CDR2 ANQGSEA. This CDR3 contains 15 residues. The V and J ends lost 4 bases and 4 bases, in that order; junction bases with no gene match: 7. The CDR3 reads CSVGVLAGPYNEQFF. CDR3 coding DNA: TGCAGCGTTGGGGTACTAGCGGGACCGTACAATGAGCAGTTCTTC.

The J gene is TRBJ1-4, the V gene TRBV28; 11 bases are a match to TRBD1. The CDR3 length is 14 residues. Germline-derived CDR1 and CDR2 are MDHEN and SYDVKM. After removal of 6 bases from V and 6 bases from J, the junction contained 3 bases not matched to a gene. This CDR3 reads CASSPDRGHEKLFF. The CDR3 DNA reads as TGTGCCAGCAGCCCGGACAGGGGGCATGAAAAACTGTTTTTT.

The V gene is TRBV5-1, the J gene TRBJ1-1; D may be TRBD1 (6 bases). V shed 1 base and J shed 2 bases, with 12 bases lying between them. This CDR3 spans 15 amino acids. Germline V gives CDR1 SGHRS, CDR2 YFSETQ. The CDR3 loop reads CASSLWAGVNTEAFF. CDR3 nucleotide sequence: TGCGCCAGCAGCTTGTGGGCAGGGGTCAACACTGAAGCTTTCTTT.

The genes are TRBV2 and TRBJ2-5; D possibly corresponds to TRBD2 (6 bases). The CDR3 extends over 13 amino acids. The germline V gene encodes CDR1 SNHLY and CDR2 FYNNEI. With 7 bases removed from V and 6 bases from J, the gap between germline ends came to 15 bases. The CDR3 sequence is CASTLDYTQTQYF. The CDR3 DNA is TGTGCCAGCACCTTGGACTACACACAGACCCAGTACTTC. The whole variable domain, remainder taken from reference TRBV2 and TRBJ2-5, is EPEVTQTPSHQVTQMGQEVILRCVPISNHLYFYWYRQILGQKVEFLVSFYNNEISEKSEIFDDQFSVERPDGSNFTLKIRSTKLEDSAMYFCASTLDYTQTQYFGPGTRLLVL.

The J gene is TRBJ2-2, the V gene TRBV4-1; D is ambiguous. This CDR3 is 14 amino acids long. V shed 2 bases and J shed 5 bases, with 9 bases lying between them. CDR1 is MGHRA and CDR2 is YSYEKL in the germline V gene. The CDR3 reads CASSQQTGTGELFF. The CDR3 coding sequence is TGCGCCAGCAGCCAACAGACTGGTACCGGGGAGCTGTTTTTT.

The V and J genes are TRBV5-4 and TRBJ2-2; TRBD2 matches at 11 bases. The trim removed 4 bases at V and 5 bases at J, leaving 4 bases unmatched. Looked up from germline, CDR1 is SGHNT and CDR2 is YYREEE (reference sequence). The CDR3 length is 15 residues. The CDR3 coding sequence is TGTGCCAGCAGCATAGCGGGAGGGATGACCGGGGAGCTGTTTTTT. Translated, it gives CASSIAGGMTGELFF.

This clone was seen more than once but under ten times. The J gene is TRBJ2-1, the V gene TRBV7-9; maybe TRBD2 (6 bases). Between the trimmed V and J ends, which lost 7 bases and 0 bases, there was a span of 19 bases. Germline lookup yields CDR1 SEHNR and CDR2 FQNEAQ (reference sequence). This CDR3 is built from 17 residues. CDR3 region: CASTFSFGSSSYNEQFF. The CDR3 region has the DNA TGTGCCAGCACTTTCTCGTTCGGGAGCAGCTCCTACAATGAGCAGTTCTTC.